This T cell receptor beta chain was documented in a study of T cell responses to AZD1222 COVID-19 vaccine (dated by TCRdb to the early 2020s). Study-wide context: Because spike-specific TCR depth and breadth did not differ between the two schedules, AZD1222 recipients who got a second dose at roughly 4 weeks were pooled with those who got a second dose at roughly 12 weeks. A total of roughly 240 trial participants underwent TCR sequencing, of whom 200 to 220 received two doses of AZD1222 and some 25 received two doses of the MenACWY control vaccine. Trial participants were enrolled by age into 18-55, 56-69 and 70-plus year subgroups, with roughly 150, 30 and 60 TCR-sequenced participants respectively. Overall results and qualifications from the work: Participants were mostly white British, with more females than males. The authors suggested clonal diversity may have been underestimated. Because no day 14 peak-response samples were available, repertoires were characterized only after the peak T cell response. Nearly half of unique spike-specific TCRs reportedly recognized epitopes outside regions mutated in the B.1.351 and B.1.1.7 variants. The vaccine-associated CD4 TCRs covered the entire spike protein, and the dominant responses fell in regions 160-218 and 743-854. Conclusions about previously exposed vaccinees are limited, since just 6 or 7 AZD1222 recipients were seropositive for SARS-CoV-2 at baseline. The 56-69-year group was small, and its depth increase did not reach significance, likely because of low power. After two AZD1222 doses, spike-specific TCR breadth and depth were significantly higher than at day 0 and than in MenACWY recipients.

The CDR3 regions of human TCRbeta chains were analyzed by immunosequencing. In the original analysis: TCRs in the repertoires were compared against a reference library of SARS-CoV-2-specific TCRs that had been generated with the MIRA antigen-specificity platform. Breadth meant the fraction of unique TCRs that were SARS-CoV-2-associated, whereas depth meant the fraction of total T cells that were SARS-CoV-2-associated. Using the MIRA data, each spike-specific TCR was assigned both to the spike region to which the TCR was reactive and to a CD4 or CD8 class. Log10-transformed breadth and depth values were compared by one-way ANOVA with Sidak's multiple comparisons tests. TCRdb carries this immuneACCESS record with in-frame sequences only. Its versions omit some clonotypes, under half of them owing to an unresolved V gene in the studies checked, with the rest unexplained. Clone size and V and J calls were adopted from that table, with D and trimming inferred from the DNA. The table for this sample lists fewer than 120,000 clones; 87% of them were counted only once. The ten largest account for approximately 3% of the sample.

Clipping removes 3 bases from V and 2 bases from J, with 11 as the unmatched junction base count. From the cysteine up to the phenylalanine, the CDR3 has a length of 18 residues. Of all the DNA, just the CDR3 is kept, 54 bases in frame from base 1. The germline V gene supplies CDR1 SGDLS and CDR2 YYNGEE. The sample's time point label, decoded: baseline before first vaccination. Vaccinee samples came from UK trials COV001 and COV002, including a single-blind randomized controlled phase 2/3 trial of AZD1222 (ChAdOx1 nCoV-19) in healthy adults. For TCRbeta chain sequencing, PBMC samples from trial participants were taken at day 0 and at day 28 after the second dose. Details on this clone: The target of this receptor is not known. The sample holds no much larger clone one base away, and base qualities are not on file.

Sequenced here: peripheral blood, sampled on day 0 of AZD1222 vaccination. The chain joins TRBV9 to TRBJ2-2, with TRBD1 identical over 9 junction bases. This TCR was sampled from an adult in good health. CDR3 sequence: CASSALDRGVANTGELFF. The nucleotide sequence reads TGTGCCAGCAGCGCACTCGACAGGGGGGTTGCTAACACCGGGGAGCTGTTTTTT.